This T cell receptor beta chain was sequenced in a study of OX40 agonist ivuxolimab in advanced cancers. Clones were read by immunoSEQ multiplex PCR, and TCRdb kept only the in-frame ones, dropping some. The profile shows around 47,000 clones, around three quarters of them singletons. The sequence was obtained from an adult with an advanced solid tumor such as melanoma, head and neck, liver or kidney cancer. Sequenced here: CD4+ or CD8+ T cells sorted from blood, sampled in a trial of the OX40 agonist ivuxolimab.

CDR3 amino acids: CASSQNYGYTF. The CDR3 region has the DNA TGTGCCAGCAGTCAAAACTATGGCTACACCTTC. The rearrangement uses TRBV28 and TRBJ1-2; D not resolved. This CDR3 has 11 residues. CDR1 MDHEN and CDR2 SYDVKM come from the germline V gene. Trimming removed 5 bases from V and 2 bases from J, with 3 bases in between.